A selection of T cell receptor beta chains follows, all from one sample in a study of identical twins. Each CDR3 protein is one row after TCRdb ran MiXCR on the 5' RACE reads. The sample consists of roughly 1,500,000 distinct CDR3 sequences, about 31% of them appearing once. The sample was cord blood. The receptor set was obtained from a newborn girl in good health. The CDR3 runs from the conserved cysteine through the conserved F or W. Fields, in order: J gene, clone size, V gene, D gene, CDR3 protein, CDR3 DNA. D genes are given only for firm matches. Part of the rows lack a size; the others show once, few, many or a class for expanded clones.

TRBJ2-7 | few | TRBV3-1 | . | CASRPGDNYNEQYF | TGTGCCAGCAGGCCGGGGGACAATTACAATGAGCAGTACTTC
TRBJ1-6 | . | TRBV6-5 | . | CASSYSLDSYNSPPHF | TGTGCCAGCAGTTACTCGCTGGACAGCTATAATTCACCCCCCCACTTT
TRBJ2-1 | . | TRBV7-9 | TRBD2 | CASSHRAGGPRNEQFF | TGTGCCAGCAGCCACCGCGCGGGAGGGCCCCGCAACGAGCAGTTCTTC
TRBJ2-1 | . | TRBV5-1 | TRBD2 | CVSSLVSGLAGDEQFF | TGCGTCAGCAGCTTGGTCTCGGGACTAGCGGGAGATGAGCAGTTCTTC
TRBJ1-1 | . | TRBV30 | . | CAWSVRRAPEAFF | TGTGCCTGGAGTGTACGCAGGGCTCCAGAAGCTTTCTTT
TRBJ1-2 | few | TRBV2 | . | CASSEAPVIPLGYTF | TGTGCCAGCAGTGAAGCCCCGGTTATCCCACTCGGCTACACCTTC
TRBJ1-1 | . | TRBV12-3/TRBV12-4 | TRBD1 | CASMGQDTEAFF | TGTGCCAGCATGGGACAGGACACTGAAGCTTTCTTT
TRBJ1-5 | . | TRBV5-1 | . | CASSPGDLSNQPQHF | TGCGCCAGCAGCCCCGGGGACCTTAGCAATCAGCCCCAGCATTTT
TRBJ2-1 | . | TRBV9 | TRBD2 | CASSPYSGSSGEQFF | TGTGCCAGCAGCCCTTATAGCGGGAGTTCTGGTGAGCAGTTCTTC
TRBJ2-5 | once | TRBV7-9 | TRBD1 | CASSFRGTGGAETQYF | TGTGCCAGCAGCTTCCGCGGGACAGGGGGCGCAGAGACCCAGTACTTC
TRBJ1-2 | . | TRBV11-2 | . | CASSFPGSNYGYTF | TGTGCCAGCAGCTTTCCCGGTTCCAACTATGGCTACACCTTC
TRBJ2-5 | once | TRBV7-9 | TRBD2 | CASFFERGGLGSNEQYF | TGTGCCAGCTTCTTTGAGCGGGGGGGCCTGGGCAGCAATGAGCAGTACTTC
TRBJ2-5 | . | TRBV27 | . | CASSFVSLGLGGVGEQYF | TGTGCCAGCAGTTTTGTCTCTCTAGGGCTAGGGGGGGTAGGAGAGCAGTACTTC
TRBJ2-5 | . | TRBV7-9 | . | CASSLRSGGGETQYF | TGTGCCAGCAGCTTACGGTCCGGGGGCGGAGAGACCCAGTACTTC
TRBJ2-3 | few | TRBV28 | TRBD2 | CASSLRTSEMYF | TGTGCCAGCAGTTTGCGGACTAGCGAGATGTATTTT
TRBJ2-3 | . | TRBV20-1 | TRBD2 | CSASGSGSPTDTQYF | TGCAGTGCTAGTGGTAGCGGGAGCCCCACAGATACGCAGTATTTT
TRBJ2-1 | few | TRBV4-2 | TRBD1 | CASSQPDRITYNEQFF | TGTGCCAGCAGCCAACCGGACAGGATTACCTACAATGAGCAGTTCTTC
TRBJ2-2 | . | TRBV24-1 | . | CATTSRIFTRGKLFF | TGTGCCACCACATCACGGATATTCACCCGGGGAAAGCTGTTTTTT
TRBJ2-5 | few | TRBV21-1 | . | CASSKRTRAGQETQYF | TGTGCCAGCAGCAAACGGACAAGGGCAGGCCAAGAGACCCAGTACTTC
TRBJ2-7 | . | TRBV12-3/TRBV12-4 | TRBD2 | CASSFRISSGSMYEQYF | TGTGCCAGCAGTTTCCGGATATCTAGCGGGAGTATGTACGAGCAGTACTTC
TRBJ2-1 | . | TRBV28 | . | CASRRRAYDEQFF | TGTGCCAGCAGGAGGAGGGCCTACGATGAGCAGTTCTTC
TRBJ1-2 | . | TRBV28 | . | CASAKGGASYGYTF | TGTGCCAGCGCCAAGGGAGGGGCCTCATATGGCTACACCTTC
TRBJ1-6 | . | TRBV4-1 | TRBD1 | CASSPPGQDNSPLHF | TGCGCCAGCAGCCCCCCGGGACAGGACAATTCACCCCTCCACTTT
TRBJ1-2 | few | TRBV20-1 | . | CSARGPLYGYTF | TGCAGTGCCAGAGGACCCCTCTATGGCTACACCTTC
TRBJ2-7 | . | TRBV4-1 | . | CASSHQGSPYKQYF | TGCGCCAGCAGCCACCAGGGCTCCCCCTACAAGCAGTACTTC
TRBJ2-7 | . | TRBV24-1 | . | CATSDLSLASNEQYF | TGTGCCACCAGTGATTTGAGTCTAGCTTCCAATGAGCAGTACTTC
TRBJ1-1 | . | TRBV3-1 | . | CASSQRTRLYEAFF | TGTGCCAGCAGCCAGCGGACGCGGTTATATGAAGCTTTCTTT
TRBJ2-1 | few | TRBV11-3 | TRBD2 | CASRAGLSLHEQFF | TGTGCCAGCAGAGCGGGACTGTCCCTCCATGAGCAGTTCTTC
TRBJ1-5 | few | TRBV6-1 | . | CASSELGGNQPQHF | TGTGCCAGCAGTGAACTAGGGGGGAATCAGCCCCAGCATTTT
TRBJ1-5 | . | TRBV28 | TRBD1 | CASGLFGRGTAQPQHF | TGTGCCAGCGGTTTATTCGGCCGAGGGACAGCGCAGCCCCAGCATTTT
TRBJ2-7 | few | TRBV5-1 | TRBD1 | CASSSRQGGAYEQYF | TGCGCCAGCAGCTCCCGACAGGGGGGGGCCTACGAGCAGTACTTC
TRBJ2-7 | . | TRBV3-1 | . | CASSQAIRVSYEQYF | TGTGCCAGCAGCCAAGCCATTAGAGTTTCCTACGAGCAGTACTTC
TRBJ2-5 | few | TRBV5-1 | . | CASSYARGDETQYF | TGCGCCAGCAGCTACGCTCGGGGTGACGAGACCCAGTACTTC
TRBJ2-3 | . | TRBV21-1 | . | CASSKKQTTDTQYF | TGTGCCAGCAGCAAAAAGCAGACCACAGATACGCAGTATTTT
TRBJ2-2 | . | TRBV20-1 | TRBD2 | CSARGLQNTGELFF | TGCAGTGCTAGGGGACTACAGAACACCGGGGAGCTGTTTTTT
TRBJ1-4 | . | TRBV5-1 | . | CASSGRERGEKLFF | TGCGCCAGCAGCGGACGGGAGAGGGGTGAAAAACTGTTTTTT
TRBJ2-1 | . | TRBV6-1 | . | CASRTSGGFRVNEQFF | TGTGCCAGCAGGACGAGTGGGGGTTTCAGGGTGAATGAGCAGTTCTTC